The present T cell receptor (beta chain) was sequenced within a study of neurological immune-mediated disorders. This clonotype was found once. One end of the junction fails to match germline, which may point to a read error. TCRdb used MiXCR to reprocess the 5' RACE reads, holding one entry per CDR3 protein. Among tens of thousands of distinct CDR3 sequences listed, about 14% were seen once. Sequencing was done on a sample of PBMCs. This receptor was identified in a woman aged 50 to 65 in good health.

As DNA, the CDR3 is TGTGCCAGCAGTACACAGGGGAATCAGCCCCAGAATTTT. It codes for CASSTQGNQPQNF. The rearrangement uses TRBV7-2 and TRBJ1-5; 7 bases are a match to TRBD1. The CDR3 is 13 amino acids. Germline-derived CDR1 and CDR2 are SGHTA and FQGNSA.